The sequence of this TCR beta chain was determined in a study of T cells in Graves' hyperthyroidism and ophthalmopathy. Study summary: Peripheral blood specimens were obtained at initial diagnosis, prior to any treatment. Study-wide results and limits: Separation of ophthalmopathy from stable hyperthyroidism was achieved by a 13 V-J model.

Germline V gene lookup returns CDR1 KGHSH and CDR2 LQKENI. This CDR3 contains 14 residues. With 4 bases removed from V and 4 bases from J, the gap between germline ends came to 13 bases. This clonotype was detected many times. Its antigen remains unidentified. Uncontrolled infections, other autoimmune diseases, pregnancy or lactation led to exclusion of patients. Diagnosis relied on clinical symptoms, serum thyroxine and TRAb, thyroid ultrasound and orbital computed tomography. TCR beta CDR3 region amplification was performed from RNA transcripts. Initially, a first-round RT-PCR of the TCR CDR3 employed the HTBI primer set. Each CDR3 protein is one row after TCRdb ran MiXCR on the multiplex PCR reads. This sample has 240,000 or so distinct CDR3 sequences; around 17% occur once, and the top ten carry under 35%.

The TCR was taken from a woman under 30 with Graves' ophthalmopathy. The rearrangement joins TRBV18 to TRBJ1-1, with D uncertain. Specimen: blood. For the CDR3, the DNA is TGTGCCAGCTCACTGGAGTGGGGAGGCACTGAAGCTTTCTTT. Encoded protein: CASSLEWGGTEAFF.